The 6 T cell receptor beta chains reported below all come from one sample, sequenced in a study of a mutant IDH1 vaccine in newly diagnosed glioma. The method was immunoSEQ multiplex PCR; TCRdb's version includes in-frame clones alone and lacks a portion of them. The sample consists of roughly 46,000 clones, approximately 84% of them appearing once. Their antigen targets remain unknown. Time point described: week 47, end of study. Vaccination comprised doses that each held 300 ug of mutant IDH1 20-mer peptide, plus topical imiquimod. The material sequenced was PBMCs, taken from a glioma patient whose treatment included an IDH1 peptide vaccine. The source of these receptors is a woman aged 25 to 39 with glioma. Some clones in this sample may be carry-over from other donors' samples.

CDR3 sequence: CASSVVGGSGTDTQYF. CDR3 sequence (DNA): TGTGCCAGCAGCGTAGTAGGCGGGAGCGGTACAGATACGCAGTATTTT. The chain has TRBV9 and TRBJ2-3, with 7 positions matching TRBD2. The CDR3 length is 16 residues. Trimming at V came to 0 bases and at J to 3 bases, leaving 7 bases not matched to a gene. Germline CDR1 SGDLS, CDR2 YYNGEE.

The V gene is TRBV6-1, the J gene TRBJ2-1, with TRBD2 matching 8 bases. The CDR3 is made up of 16 amino acids. Trimming took 2 bases from V and 4 from J; bases not matched to a gene: 7. CDR1 is MNHNS and CDR2 is SASEGT in the germline V gene. The CDR3 region has the DNA TGTGCCAGCAGTGAATTTGGGACTAGTAGGTACAATGAGCAGTTCTTC. It translates to CASSEFGTSRYNEQFF.

The chain links TRBV14 to TRBJ2-5; no firm D call. The CDR3 is 13 residues long. The germline CDR1 and CDR2 sequences are SGHDN and FVKESK. V lost 4 bases, J lost 1 base, and 7 bases lay in between. This CDR3 reads CASSPLAQETQYF. The CDR3 DNA is TGTGCCAGCAGCCCACTCGCCCAAGAGACCCAGTACTTC.

This chain links TRBV7-9 with TRBJ2-1, with 9 bases aligning to TRBD2. J lost 7 bases, V lost 5 bases, and 12 bases had no gene match. This CDR3 spans 16 amino acids. Germline lookup yields CDR1 SEHNR and CDR2 FQNEAQ (reference sequence). The CDR3 loop reads CASSLPASGNGNEQFF. CDR3 coding DNA: TGTGCCAGCAGCCTCCCGGCTAGCGGGAATGGGAATGAGCAGTTCTTC.

The chain has TRBV4-1 and TRBJ2-2; D not certain. Per the germline V gene, CDR1 is MGHRA and CDR2 is YSYEKL. The CDR3 totals 16 residues. V lost 3 bases and J lost 6, with 17 bases in between. CDR3 residues: CASSHHLRTEPGELFF. The CDR3 nucleotides are TGCGCCAGCAGCCATCACCTCCGCACAGAGCCCGGGGAGCTGTTTTTT.

The table lists this clone with a count of one. V gene TRBV15 combines with J gene TRBJ1-3; the D gene is possibly TRBD1 (5 bases). Between the trimmed V and J ends, which lost 3 bases and 0 bases, there was a span of 12 bases. The CDR3 has 16 residues. Germline CDR1 and CDR2: LNHNV and YYDKDF (reference sequence). In nucleotides, the CDR3 is TGTGCCACCAGCAGTCGGGCAGGGAACTCTGGAAACACCATATATTTT. It specifies CATSSRAGNSGNTIYF.